What follows are 13 T cell receptor beta chains derived from one specimen sequenced in a study of cytomegalovirus exposure and HLA in healthy donors. The primer mix had 60 Vbeta and 13 Jbeta primers. Profiled with immunoSEQ multiplex PCR; TCRdb holds only in-frame clones, not every one. The sample contains some 90,000 clones, more than 65% of which appear only once. Material for sequencing was PBMCs. The receptors shown here come from a man aged 30 to 39 in good health and CMV-seronegative.

The genes are TRBV27 and TRBJ1-3; the match to TRBD1 covers 8 bases. The CDR3 is made up of 15 amino acids. Trimming cost V 6 bases and J 1 base; bases outside gene matches: 5. CDR1 is MNHEY and CDR2 is SMNVEV in the germline V gene (reference sequence). CDR3: CASRPDRGSGNTIYF. CDR3 sequence (DNA): TGTGCCAGCAGACCCGACAGGGGTTCTGGAAACACCATATATTTT.

Here the CDR3 DNA reads TGCGCCAGCAGCTTGGCTCAGGGGGCTCGAGGCTACACCTTC. Protein product: CASSLAQGARGYTF. V and J are TRBV5-1 and TRBJ1-2; 8 bases agree with TRBD1. The CDR3 has 14 amino acids. Germline loops: CDR1 SGHRS, CDR2 YFSETQ. J gave up 8 bases and V 0 bases, and 6 bases lay outside the gene matches.

The sample holds a few counts of this clone. CDR3: CASSLGGRLAGVQETQYF. The CDR3 nucleotides read TGCGCCAGCAGCTTGGGCGGCAGACTAGCGGGGGTCCAAGAGACCCAGTACTTC. The rearrangement joins TRBV5-1 to TRBJ2-5; the match to TRBD2 covers 12 bases. V lost 0 bases, J lost 1 base, and 7 bases stayed unmatched. CDR3 length: 18 amino acids. In germline, CDR1 is SGHRS, CDR2 YFSETQ.

The chain combines TRBV12-5 with TRBJ2-5, with 10 positions matching TRBD2. The CDR3 spans 16 residues. Trimming took 2 bases from V and 1 from J; bases not matched to a gene: 4. CDR1 and CDR2 (germline): LGHNT, FRNRAP. The CDR3 region has the DNA TGTGCTAGTGGTTTGCGGGAGCGGGGGGGCCAAGAGACCCAGTACTTC. Its translation: CASGLRERGGQETQYF.

The table lists this clone with a count of one. V usage is TRBV6-1 and J usage is TRBJ1-1, with unresolved D. This CDR3 has 15 residues. The V gene lost 3 bases and the J gene lost 1 base, with 12 bases spanning the gap. Looked up from germline, CDR1 is MNHNS and CDR2 is SASEGT. The CDR3 loop reads CASSEVSSGNTEAFF. The CDR3 DNA is TGTGCCAGCAGTGAGGTTTCGTCAGGGAACACTGAAGCTTTCTTT.

This chain joins TRBV29-1 and TRBJ1-2; 8 bases align to TRBD1. This CDR3 has 12 amino acids. Looked up from germline, CDR1 is SQVTM and CDR2 is ANQGSEA. V lost 7 bases to trimming and J lost 5 bases; unmatched junction nucleotides: 6. The CDR3 reads CSEMTGEYGYTF. CDR3 nucleotide sequence: TGCAGCGAGATGACAGGGGAGTATGGCTACACCTTC. The entire variable domain, with the rest obtained from reference TRBV29-1 and TRBJ1-2, is as follows: SAVISQKPSRDICQRGTSLTIQCQVDSQVTMMFWYRQQPGQSLTLIATANQGSEATYESGFVIDKFPISRPNLTFSTLTVSNMSPEDSSIYLCSEMTGEYGYTFGSGTRLTVV.

This sequence joins TRBV2 and TRBJ2-5; 8 positions agree with TRBD1. Germline V gives CDR1 SNHLY, CDR2 FYNNEI. Unmatched junction bases numbered 5, after V lost 6 bases and J lost 2 bases. The CDR3 runs 14 residues. CDR3 protein: CASRSDREQETQYF. CDR3 in DNA: TGTGCCAGCAGATCGGACAGGGAACAAGAGACCCAGTACTTC.

This chain joins TRBV6-5 and TRBJ2-5; the D gene is possibly TRBD1 (6 bases). The J call is doubtful: the DNA matches TRBJ2-7 better. This CDR3 comprises 14 residues. Germline-derived CDR1 and CDR2 are MNHEY and SVGAGI. For the CDR3, the DNA is TGTGCCAGCAGTTCCGGCAGGGGAAGCTACGAGCAGTACTTC. It is translated as CASSSGRGSYEQYF.

V and J are TRBV30 and TRBJ1-6, with D unclear. The CDR3 contains 13 residues. V lost 3 bases, J lost 8 bases, and 11 bases lay in between. Germline assignment: CDR1 GTSNPN and CDR2 SVGIG (reference sequence). In DNA, the CDR3 is TGTGCCTGGAGCTCGAACCCGGATTCACCCCTCCACTTT. Translated: CAWSSNPDSPLHF. The full variable domain, rest sourced from reference TRBV30 and TRBJ1-6, is SQTIHQWPATLVQPVGSPLSLECTVEGTSNPNLYWYRQAAGRGLQLLFYSVGIGQISSEVPQNLSASRPQDRQFILSSKKLLLSDSGFYLCAWSSNPDSPLHFGNGTRLTVT.

The J gene is TRBJ2-1, the V gene TRBV19; 9 bases map to TRBD2. There are 17 residues in the CDR3. The germline CDR1 and CDR2 sequences are LNHDA and SQIVND (reference sequence). The J segment lost 0 bases and the V segment lost 5 bases, leaving 8 bases of the junction unmatched. The CDR3 bases are TGTGCCAGTAGTCGATCGGGCGGGGGGGTCTCCTACAATGAGCAGTTCTTC. Its protein is CASSRSGGGVSYNEQFF.

In its sample, this clone was seen many times. The V and J genes are TRBV6-5 and TRBJ2-5; D possibly corresponds to TRBD1 (5 bases). CDR3 length: 14 amino acids. Germline values: CDR1 MNHEY, CDR2 SVGAGI. V was trimmed by 8 bases and J by 0 bases, leaving 13 bases between them. The CDR3 nucleotides read TGTGCCAGCGGCTTCGCAGGGTACCAAGAGACCCAGTACTTC. It translates to CASGFAGYQETQYF.

This clone was counted a single time. The rearrangement links TRBV5-6 to TRBJ2-5; 7 positions agree with TRBD1. The better agreement between TRBJ2-7 and the DNA end casts doubt on the J call. The CDR3 is 15 residues long. From germline, CDR1 is SGHDT and CDR2 YYEEEE. This chain's CDR3 is CASSSAGTEAYEQYF. CDR3 in DNA: TGTGCCAGCAGCTCCGCCGGGACAGAAGCCTACGAGCAGTACTTC.

This clone was found once. The chain uses TRBV19 and TRBJ2-5, with 11 bases fitting TRBD2. This CDR3 comprises 14 residues. V shed 5 bases and J 5 bases; nucleotides not matched to a gene: 4. Germline CDR1 is LNHDA and CDR2 is SQIVND (reference sequence). This CDR3 reads CASSLGTSGETQYF. The CDR3 nucleotides are TGTGCCAGTAGTCTCGGGACTAGCGGTGAGACCCAGTACTTC.